This T cell receptor beta chain was identified in a study of CD8+ T cells in alopecia areata. RNA extraction was followed by reverse transcription into cDNA, which acted as the sequencing template. Data came from immunoSEQ multiplex PCR; TCRdb stores just in-frame clones and leaves some out. The sample has roughly 250,000 clones, 60% seen once; the top ten hold roughly 0.93%. Specified treatment: oral pan-JAK inhibitor, 5-10 mg twice daily. The trim removed 1 base at V and 1 base at J, leaving 6 bases unmatched. There are 16 residues in the CDR3. CDR1 and CDR2 (germline): SEHNR, FQNEAQ (reference sequence).

The source is a human donor with alopecia areata. Material: CD4+ T cells sorted from blood, obtained at week 52, from a patient treated with tofacitinib. The chain has TRBV7-9 and TRBJ2-5; 7 bases are a match to TRBD1. CDR3 protein: CASSLGAGGSQETQYF. The CDR3 bases are TGTGCCAGCAGCTTAGGTGCAGGGGGATCCCAAGAGACCCAGTACTTC.